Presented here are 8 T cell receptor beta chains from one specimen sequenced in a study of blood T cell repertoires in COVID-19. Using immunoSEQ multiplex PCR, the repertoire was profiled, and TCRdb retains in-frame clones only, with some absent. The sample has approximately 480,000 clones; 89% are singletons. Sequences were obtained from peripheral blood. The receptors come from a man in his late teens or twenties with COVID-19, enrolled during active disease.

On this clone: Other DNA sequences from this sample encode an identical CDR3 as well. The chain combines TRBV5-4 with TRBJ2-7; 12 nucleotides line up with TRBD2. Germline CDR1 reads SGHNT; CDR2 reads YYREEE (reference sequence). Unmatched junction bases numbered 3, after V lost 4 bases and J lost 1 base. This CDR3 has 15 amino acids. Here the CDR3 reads CASSGGLAGSYEQYF. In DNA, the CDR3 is TGTGCCAGCAGCGGCGGACTAGCGGGATCCTACGAGCAGTACTTC.

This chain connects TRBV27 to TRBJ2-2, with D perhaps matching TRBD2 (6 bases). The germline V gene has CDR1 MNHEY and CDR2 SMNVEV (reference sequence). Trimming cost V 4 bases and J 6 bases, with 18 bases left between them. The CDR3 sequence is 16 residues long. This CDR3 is CASSSGLSPWAGELFF. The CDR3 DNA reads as TGTGCCAGCAGTTCTGGACTATCCCCTTGGGCCGGGGAGCTGTTTTTT.

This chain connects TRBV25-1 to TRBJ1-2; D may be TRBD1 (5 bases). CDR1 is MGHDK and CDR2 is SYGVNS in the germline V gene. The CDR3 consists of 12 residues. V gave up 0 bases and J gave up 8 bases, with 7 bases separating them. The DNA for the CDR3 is TGTGCCAGCAGTGAATACGGGGGGGGCTACACCTTC. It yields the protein CASSEYGGGYTF.

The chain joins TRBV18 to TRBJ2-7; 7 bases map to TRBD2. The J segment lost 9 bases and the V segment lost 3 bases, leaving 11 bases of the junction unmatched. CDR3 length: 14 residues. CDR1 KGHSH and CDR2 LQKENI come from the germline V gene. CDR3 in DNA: TGTGCCAGCTCACCCCCGGGCAAGCGGGAAGGGCAGTACTTC. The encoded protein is CASSPPGKREGQYF.

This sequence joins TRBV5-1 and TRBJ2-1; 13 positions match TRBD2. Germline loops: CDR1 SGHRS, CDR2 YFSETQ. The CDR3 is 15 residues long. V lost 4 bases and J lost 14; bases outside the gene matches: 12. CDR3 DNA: TGCGCCAGCAGCCCCCTGACTAGCGGGGGGTCCCCGGAGTTCTTC. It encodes CASSPLTSGGSPEFF.

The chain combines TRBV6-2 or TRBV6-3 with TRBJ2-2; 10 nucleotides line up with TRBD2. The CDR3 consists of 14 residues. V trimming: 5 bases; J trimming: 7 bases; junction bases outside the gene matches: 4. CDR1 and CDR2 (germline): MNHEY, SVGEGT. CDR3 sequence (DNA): TGTGCCAGCAGTCAGGGACTAGCGTTCGGGGAGCTGTTTTTT. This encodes CASSQGLAFGELFF.

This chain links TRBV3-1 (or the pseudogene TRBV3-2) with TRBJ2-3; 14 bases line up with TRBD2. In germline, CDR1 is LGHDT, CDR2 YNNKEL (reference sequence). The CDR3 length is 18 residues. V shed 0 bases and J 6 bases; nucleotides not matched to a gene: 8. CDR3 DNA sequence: TGTGCCAGCAGCCAAGACCGCGGGACTAGCGGGAGCAGGGATACGCAGTATTTT. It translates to CASSQDRGTSGSRDTQYF.

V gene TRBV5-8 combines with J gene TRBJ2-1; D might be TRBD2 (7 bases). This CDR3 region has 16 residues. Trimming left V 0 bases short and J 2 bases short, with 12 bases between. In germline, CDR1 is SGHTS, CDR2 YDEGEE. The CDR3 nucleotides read TGTGCCAGCAGCTTGGGGTGGCGGGGGCCCTACAATGAGCAGTTCTTC. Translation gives CASSLGWRGPYNEQFF. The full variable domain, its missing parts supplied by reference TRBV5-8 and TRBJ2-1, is EAGVTQSPTHLIKTRGQQATLRCSPISGHTSVYWYQQALGLGLQFLLWYDEGEERNRGNFPPRFSGRQFPNYSSELNVNALELEDSALYLCASSLGWRGPYNEQFFGPGTRLTVL.